These 32 T cell receptor beta chains came from one sample sequenced in a study of T cell responses to AZD1222 COVID-19 vaccine. The table came from immunoSEQ multiplex PCR; TCRdb's copy has only in-frame clones and leaves some out. The profile covers about 100,000 clones, with roughly 87% appearing a single time and around 4.4% taken by the ten largest. Sequencing used peripheral blood, obtained on day 0 of AZD1222 vaccination. These receptors were obtained from an adult in good health.

This clone is a singleton in its sample. This rearrangement joins TRBV29-1 to TRBJ2-7; tentatively, D is TRBD2 (6 bases). This CDR3 is 14 amino acids long. Germline V CDR1 and CDR2: SQVTM, ANQGSEA. The V end was cut by 7 bases, the J end by 4 bases, with 20 bases between. The chain's CDR3 is CSASGGKGPYEQYF. CDR3 in DNA: TGCAGCGCCAGCGGCGGGAAAGGACCTTACGAGCAGTACTTC.

The rearrangement links TRBV11-2 to TRBJ2-2; 9 nucleotides line up with TRBD1. Germline lookup yields CDR1 SGHAT and CDR2 FQNNGV. Unmatched junction bases numbered 8, after V lost 1 base and J lost 8 bases. CDR3 size: 16 residues. This chain's CDR3 is CASSLGFNRGPGELFF. In nucleotides, the CDR3 is TGTGCCAGCAGCTTAGGATTCAACAGGGGGCCTGGGGAGCTGTTTTTT.

This clone was seen once. The gene calls are TRBV6-5 and TRBJ2-1, with 9 bases that match TRBD2. Trimming took 0 bases from V and 4 from J; bases not matched to a gene: 4. CDR1 and CDR2 from the germline V gene are MNHEY and SVGAGI. The CDR3 runs to 16 residues. The CDR3 is CASSYSGGRVYNEQFF. The DNA of the CDR3 is TGTGCCAGCAGTTACTCGGGCGGGAGGGTATACAATGAGCAGTTCTTC.

The rearrangement joins TRBV7-2 to TRBJ1-4, with D maybe TRBD1 (6 bases). CDR3 length: 16 amino acids. Deletions cut 5 bases from V and 8 bases from J, with 21 bases between. CDR1 and CDR2 from the germline V gene are SGHTA and FQGNSA. The CDR3 nucleotides read TGTGCCAGCAGCCCGAAGAGGCCGGGGGCCCAGGAAAAACTGTTTTTT. It translates to CASSPKRPGAQEKLFF.

V is TRBV5-4 and J is TRBJ1-5; weak D call: TRBD1 (5 bases). Germline V gene lookup returns CDR1 SGHNT and CDR2 YYREEE (reference sequence). The CDR3 covers 15 residues. V was clipped by 0 bases and J by 7 bases, with 14 bases between them. In DNA form, the CDR3 reads TGTGCCAGCAGCTTGGATGCGGGGAAGGGGCAGCCCCAGCATTTT. Amino acid sequence: CASSLDAGKGQPQHF.

The chain has TRBV6-6 and TRBJ1-5; 7 nucleotides align to TRBD1. With V trimmed by 2 bases and J by 7 bases, 5 bases remained unmatched. Germline-derived CDR1 and CDR2 are MNHNY and SVGAGI (reference sequence). This CDR3 has 14 amino acids. DNA for the CDR3: TGTGCCAGCAGTTACCGACAGGGAGGACAGCCCCAGCATTTT. Its translation: CASSYRQGGQPQHF.

The rearrangement links TRBV6-4 to TRBJ2-1; TRBD2 matches 10 bases. J gave up 2 bases and V 6 bases, and 4 bases lay outside the gene matches. Germline-derived CDR1 and CDR2 are MRHNA and SNTAGT. The CDR3 sequence is 15 residues long. The CDR3 DNA is TGTGCCAGCAGCCTTCTAGCGGGGGCCTACAATGAGCAGTTCTTC. Amino acid sequence: CASSLLAGAYNEQFF.

The chain uses TRBV24-1 and TRBJ2-7, with D hard to call. Germline V CDR1 and CDR2: KGHDR, SFDVKD. This CDR3 spans 11 amino acids. Trimming cost V 0 bases and J 4 bases, with 0 bases left between them. CDR3 amino acids: CATSDLYEQYF. CDR3 coding DNA: TGTGCCACCAGTGATTTGTACGAGCAGTACTTC.

The sample holds one count of this clone. The chain carries TRBV7-9 and TRBJ2-3, with D maybe TRBD1 (5 bases). The ends were cut back, 4 bases at V and 0 bases at J, with 14 bases in the middle. Germline-derived CDR1 and CDR2 are SEHNR and FQNEAQ (reference sequence). The CDR3 is 16 residues long. In nucleotides, the CDR3 is TGTGCCAGCAGCTACGGACCAGGGTGGAGCACAGATACGCAGTATTTT. It encodes CASSYGPGWSTDTQYF. Filled out from reference TRBV7-9 and TRBJ2-3, the complete variable domain reads DTGVSQNPRHKITKRGQNVTFRCDPISEHNRLYWYRQTLGQGPEFLTYFQNEAQLEKSRLLSDRFSAERPKGSFSTLEIQRTEQGDSAMYLCASSYGPGWSTDTQYFGPGTRLTVL.

This clone showed up just once. This chain uses TRBV5-1 with TRBJ2-7; D is possibly TRBD2 (6 bases). Deletions cut 4 bases from V and 0 bases from J, with 17 bases between. The CDR3 extends over 16 amino acids. Germline CDR1 reads SGHRS; CDR2 reads YFSETQ. CDR3 DNA: TGCGCCAGCAGCCCAACGCGCGGGGCACCCTCCTACGAGCAGTACTTC. It yields the protein CASSPTRGAPSYEQYF.

The chain combines TRBV29-1 with TRBJ2-7; D is unresolved. Trimming took off 4 bases at V and 3 bases at J, with 10 bases between the two ends. CDR1 SQVTM and CDR2 ANQGSEA come from the germline V gene. The CDR3 is made up of 12 amino acids. DNA for the CDR3: TGCAGCGTTGGGGTCGACAACTACGAGCAGTACTTC. Translated: CSVGVDNYEQYF.

The rearrangement uses TRBV5-8 and TRBJ2-7; TRBD2 might be the D (7 bases). Germline CDR1 is SGHTS and CDR2 is YDEGEE. Trimming took off 6 bases at V and 3 bases at J, with 22 bases between the two ends. The CDR3 contains 16 residues. CDR3 coding DNA: TGTGCCAGCAATCCGGGGGGCGGGACCCGGTTCTACGAGCAGTACTTC. The encoded protein is CASNPGGGTRFYEQYF. The variable domain in full, with the rest retrieved from reference TRBV5-8 and TRBJ2-7, is EAGVTQSPTHLIKTRGQQATLRCSPISGHTSVYWYQQALGLGLQFLLWYDEGEERNRGNFPPRFSGRQFPNYSSELNVNALELEDSALYLCASNPGGGTRFYEQYFGPGTRLTVT.

The chain uses TRBV6-6 and TRBJ1-5, with TRBD1 matching 8 bases. V was pared by 6 bases and J by 5 bases, with 3 bases of the junction left unmatched. The CDR3 is 13 amino acids. Germline loops: CDR1 MNHNY, CDR2 SVGAGI (reference sequence). Written as DNA, the CDR3 is TGTGCCAGCAGCGGGACAGGCGATCAGCCCCAGCATTTT. This codes for CASSGTGDQPQHF.

The chain joins TRBV6-1 to TRBJ1-5; D remains ambiguous. There are 14 residues in the CDR3. Deletions cut 3 bases from V and 4 bases from J, with 10 bases between. The germline gives CDR1 MNHNS, CDR2 SASEGT. The CDR3: CASSEPQGNQPQHF. The CDR3 nucleotides are TGTGCCAGCAGTGAGCCCCAAGGGAATCAGCCCCAGCATTTT.

The rearrangement uses TRBV3-1 (or the pseudogene TRBV3-2) and TRBJ1-1, with 8 bases aligning to TRBD1. This CDR3 is 15 amino acids long. J was trimmed by 0 bases and V by 4 bases; bases with no gene match: 4. The germline V gene encodes CDR1 LGHDT and CDR2 YNNKEL (reference sequence). The CDR3 nucleotides read TGTGCCAGCAGCCCCCGACAGGGGATGAACACTGAAGCTTTCTTT. Encoded protein: CASSPRQGMNTEAFF.

The genes are TRBV7-9 and TRBJ1-1; D ambiguous. The CDR3 spans 14 residues. Trimming took 5 bases from V and 1 from J, leaving 11 bases between them. CDR1 and CDR2 (germline): SEHNR, FQNEAQ (reference sequence). The CDR3 nucleotides are TGTGCCAGCAGCCCTGGTGAACAGAACACTGAAGCTTTCTTT. Amino acid sequence: CASSPGEQNTEAFF.

CDR3 region: CASSPESGRVNVRPQHF. The CDR3 DNA is TGTGCCAGCAGTCCCGAGTCGGGGCGGGTTAACGTAAGGCCCCAGCATTTT. The chain recombines TRBV28 with TRBJ1-5, with D possibly being TRBD1 (5 bases). The CDR3 consists of 17 residues. From germline, CDR1 is MDHEN and CDR2 SYDVKM. Trimming shortened V by 5 bases and J by 9 bases, and 26 bases separated the two germline ends.

The chain joins TRBV3-1 (or the pseudogene TRBV3-2) to TRBJ1-5; D is possibly TRBD1 (5 bases). Germline CDR1 is LGHDT and CDR2 is YNNKEL (reference sequence). The length of the CDR3 is 14 residues. The ends were cut back, 8 bases at V and 4 bases at J, with 15 bases in the middle. CDR3 residues: CASSQGVQNQPQHF. The CDR3 DNA sequence: TGTGCCAGCTCTCAAGGGGTTCAAAATCAGCCCCAGCATTTT.

The rearrangement uses TRBV5-4 and TRBJ2-5; D is perhaps TRBD2 (6 bases). Trimming took 6 bases from V and 3 from J, leaving 15 bases between them. The germline gives CDR1 SGHNT, CDR2 YYREEE (reference sequence). The CDR3 covers 14 residues. CDR3 sequence reads: CASTPNSGKETQYF. CDR3 DNA: TGTGCCAGCACCCCAAATAGCGGAAAAGAGACCCAGTACTTC.

CDR3 sequence (DNA): TGTGCCAGCAGCTTAGGCGGCAGGGGAGGTAGCGATGAGCAGTTCTTC. Translating gives CASSLGGRGGSDEQFF. The J gene is TRBJ2-1, the V gene TRBV7-9; D is tentatively TRBD1 or TRBD2 (6 bases each). Per germline, CDR1 SEHNR and CDR2 FQNEAQ (reference sequence). Deletions cut 1 base from V and 8 bases from J, with 18 bases between. The CDR3 sequence is 16 residues long.

This chain joins TRBV9 and TRBJ2-3; 7 bases agree with TRBD2. The CDR3 sequence is 15 residues long. J gave up 4 bases and V 0 bases, and 5 bases lay outside the gene matches. Germline loops: CDR1 SGDLS, CDR2 YYNGEE. CDR3 sequence (DNA): TGTGCCAGCAGCGTAGAGAGCGGGGTCTCAGATACGCAGTATTTT. Its translation is CASSVESGVSDTQYF.

The genes are TRBV7-2 and TRBJ2-7; D not resolved. The germline V gene encodes CDR1 SGHTA and CDR2 FQGNSA. CDR3 length: 15 amino acids. V dropped 4 bases and J dropped 4 bases, with 17 bases sitting between them. The chain's CDR3 is CASSSPGESSYEQYF. CDR3 in DNA: TGTGCCAGCAGCTCTCCTGGAGAGTCCTCATACGAGCAGTACTTC.

This chain links TRBV30 with TRBJ2-2; D is perhaps TRBD2 (6 bases). The germline CDR1 and CDR2 sequences are GTSNPN and SVGIG (reference sequence). Between the trimmed V and J ends, which lost 1 base and 5 bases, there was a span of 11 bases. There are 14 residues in the CDR3. The CDR3 DNA reads TGTGCCTGGAGTGATAGCGGCTATACCGGGGAGCTGTTTTTT. It translates to CAWSDSGYTGELFF.

The sample holds one count of this clone. This chain connects TRBV18 to TRBJ1-4, with D possibly TRBD1 on 5 matching bases. Trimming removed 0 bases from V and 0 bases from J, with 8 bases in between. The CDR3 has 16 amino acids. Germline assignment: CDR1 KGHSH and CDR2 LQKENI. The DNA of the CDR3 is TGTGCCAGCTCACCACCGGACACCCCAACTAATGAAAAACTGTTTTTT. It specifies CASSPPDTPTNEKLFF.

CDR3 in amino acids: CASGTPLGTNEKLFF. DNA of the CDR3: TGTGCCAGCGGGACCCCGCTCGGGACTAATGAAAAACTGTTTTTT. This chain links TRBV2 with TRBJ1-4; tentative D call: TRBD1 (5 bases). This CDR3 region has 15 residues. Trimming pared 8 bases from V and 2 bases from J, leaving 15 bases between. Germline V CDR1 and CDR2: SNHLY, FYNNEI.

V usage is TRBV30 and J usage is TRBJ1-4; the D gene is possibly TRBD1 (5 bases). Germline lookup yields CDR1 GTSNPN and CDR2 SVGIG (reference sequence). The CDR3 length is 14 residues. V was pared by 3 bases and J by 3 bases, with 11 bases between. CDR3 loop: CAWRVQGPNEKLFF. The CDR3 region has the DNA TGTGCCTGGAGAGTCCAGGGACCTAATGAAAAACTGTTTTTT.

The J gene is TRBJ1-1, the V gene TRBV30, with no clear D. Trimming took off 2 bases at V and 2 bases at J, with 12 bases between the two ends. CDR1 GTSNPN and CDR2 SVGIG come from the germline V gene (reference sequence). The CDR3 runs to 14 residues. The CDR3 loop is CAWSLGDLNTEAFF. CDR3 in DNA: TGTGCCTGGAGTCTGGGAGATTTAAACACTGAAGCTTTCTTT.

This clone was seen once. The genes are TRBV6-6 and TRBJ1-2, with D unclear. V lost 3 bases and J 2 bases, leaving 7 bases between the germline ends. CDR3 length: 13 amino acids. Germline lookup yields CDR1 MNHNY and CDR2 SVGAGI (reference sequence). CDR3 sequence reads: CASSYGRNYGYTF. CDR3 DNA: TGTGCCAGCAGTTATGGGCGAAACTATGGCTACACCTTC.

The genes are TRBV20-1 and TRBJ2-7, with 9 bases aligning to TRBD1. The CDR3 has 15 amino acids. Looked up from germline, CDR1 is DFQATT and CDR2 is SNEGSKA (reference sequence). V shed 3 bases and J 4 bases; nucleotides not matched to a gene: 10. The CDR3 here is CSASSLGTGSYEQYF. The CDR3 nucleotides are TGCAGTGCTAGTTCTCTTGGGACAGGGTCTTACGAGCAGTACTTC.

The chain has TRBV27 and TRBJ2-3, with D possibly being TRBD1 (6 bases). Trimming took off 5 bases at V and 2 bases at J, with 14 bases between the two ends. Germline values: CDR1 MNHEY, CDR2 SMNVEV (reference sequence). The CDR3 runs 15 residues. CDR3 in amino acids: CASSRWTVNTDTQYF. CDR3 sequence (DNA): TGTGCCAGCAGTCGATGGACAGTTAACACAGATACGCAGTATTTT.

The rearrangement links TRBV4-2 to TRBJ2-3; 11 nucleotides align to TRBD2. CDR3 length: 17 residues. CDR1 and CDR2 from the germline V gene are LGHNA and YNFKEQ. The trim removed 3 bases at V and 1 base at J, leaving 6 bases unmatched. Written as DNA, the CDR3 is TGTGCCAGCAGCCAGGCTAGCGGGGGGCTCGGCACAGATACGCAGTATTTT. It yields the protein CASSQASGGLGTDTQYF.

The chain combines TRBV12-3 or TRBV12-4 with TRBJ2-7, with D possibly matching TRBD2 (5 bases). The CDR3 runs 13 residues. The V and J ends lost 5 bases and 3 bases respectively, with 11 bases between them. CDR3 in DNA: TGTGCCAGCAGTAAAGGACTTAACTACGAGCAGTACTTC. The encoded protein is CASSKGLNYEQYF.